This T cell receptor beta chain comes out of a study of blood T cell repertoires in COVID-19. About the study: Acute and convalescent COVID-19 samples came from the United States, Italy and Spain.

A Seattle source enrolled patients during active infection and followed them longitudinally. The repertoire was sequenced with immunoSEQ multiplex PCR; TCRdb's copy has only in-frame clones and lacks some. Of about 120,000 clones listed, 80% to 90% are singletons. The source is a man aged 60 to 75 with COVID-19, enrolled during active disease. The sequencing input was peripheral blood.

CDR3 coding DNA: TGCGCCAGCTGTTTGGTCGGGGGACAGGGGGCGGACGAGCAGTACTTC. Protein sequence: CASCLVGGQGADEQYF. The chain is built from TRBV5-1 and TRBJ2-7; 12 nucleotides agree with TRBD1. V shed 7 bases and J 5 bases; nucleotides not matched to a gene: 13. There are 16 residues in the CDR3. CDR1 is SGHRS, CDR2 YFSETQ, per germline.